This T cell receptor beta chain was recovered during a study of identical twins. Study conclusions and caveats: With beta out-of-frame sequences, excess sharing by twins was weaker. Out-of-frame TCR alpha sharing observed in monozygotic twins exceeded model estimates.

All donors comprised healthy Caucasians. This clonotype has just a few counts. Antigen specificity is unknown. TCRdb itself ran the 5' RACE reads through MiXCR, one entry per CDR3 protein. Here the sample spans a few hundred thousand distinct CDR3 sequences, under 8.5% being singletons. There are 15 residues in the CDR3. The germline V gene has CDR1 SSHAT and CDR2 FNYEAQ (reference sequence). Trimming took 5 bases from V and 4 from J, leaving 16 bases between them. These data are also associated with another study on T cells expressing NK-cell markers. This second study notes: One of the eight sequenced donors was seronegative, whereas the other seven were HCMV-seropositive.

The chain joins TRBV7-7 to TRBJ2-3; D possibly corresponds to TRBD1 (5 bases). The material sequenced was CD8+ T cells sorted from blood. The clonotype originates from a woman between 18 and 30 years old in good health. Written as DNA, the CDR3 is TGTGCCAGCAGCCGGCTCGCCCAGGGCCCAGATACGCAGTATTTT. Amino acids: CASSRLAQGPDTQYF.